This record looks at one TCR beta chain sequence and its context. What it binds is unknown. A much larger clone is a single base away; this may be a read error. TCRdb re-called the 5' RACE reads through MiXCR, storing one row per CDR3 protein. Of 250,000 to 400,000 distinct CDR3 sequences in the sample, around 10% are singletons; the top ten hold roughly a tenth. This record comes from a study of CD8 T cells in ankylosing spondylitis. Findings of the study overall: The study identified a TCR beta motif of roughly eight highly homologous variants that appeared characteristic of ankylosing spondylitis blood.

From germline, CDR1 is SEHNR and CDR2 FQNEAQ (reference sequence). The CDR3 runs to 16 residues. The chain is built from TRBV7-9 and TRBJ1-2; D uncertain. This receptor was obtained from a female donor with ankylosing spondylitis or in good health (not recorded which). Sequencing was carried out using blood, either unsorted or a sorted T cell fraction (not recorded which). The CDR3 DNA follows: TGTGCCAGCAGCTTAGAAGGTATAGGGCGAGTCTATGGCTACCCCTTC. This translates into CASSLEGIGRVYGYPF.